One sample yielded the 8 T cell receptor beta chains listed below, sequenced in a study of T cells in Graves' hyperthyroidism and ophthalmopathy. Amplification yielded TCR beta CDR3 regions, with RNA transcripts as the source. In the first-round RT-PCR of the TCR CDR3, the HTBI primer set was used. Each CDR3 protein is one row after TCRdb ran MiXCR on the multiplex PCR reads. Of some 320,000 distinct CDR3 sequences listed, roughly 13% are singletons. The sample consisted of blood. Receptors were obtained from a woman in her thirties or forties with Graves' ophthalmopathy.

This sequence joins TRBV27 and TRBJ1-5; 10 bases are shared with TRBD1. Germline V gives CDR1 MNHEY, CDR2 SMNVEV (reference sequence). The CDR3 length is 13 residues. J lost 7 bases, V lost 4 bases, and 1 base had no gene match. CDR3 sequence (DNA): TGTGCCAGCAGTTGGGACAGGGGACAGCCCCAGCATTTT. Translation gives CASSWDRGQPQHF.

At least ten counts were recorded for this clonotype. The gene calls are TRBV20-1 and TRBJ2-1; D is unclear. Trimming took off 0 bases at V and 3 bases at J, with 3 bases between the two ends. The CDR3 loop spans 12 amino acids. The germline V gene encodes CDR1 DFQATT and CDR2 SNEGSKA (reference sequence). CDR3 coding DNA: TGCAGTGCTAGAGAGGGCTACAATGAGCAGTTCTTC. Translated, it gives CSAREGYNEQFF.

This clonotype occurred many times. V and J are TRBV10-3 and TRBJ1-4, with TRBD1 matching over 9 bases. CDR1 and CDR2 from the germline V gene are ENHRY and SYGVKD. The V and J ends lost 6 bases and 5 bases, in that order; junction bases with no gene match: 7. The CDR3 consists of 15 residues. The CDR3: CAISTGGTGNEKLFF. The CDR3 bases are TGTGCCATCAGCACAGGGGGGACAGGGAATGAAAAACTGTTTTTT.

DNA of the CDR3: TGTGCCAGCAGTTTGAGGATGAGGCCCTACATGGGTTACAATGAGCAGTTCTTC. It codes for CASSLRMRPYMGYNEQFF. The genes are TRBV28 and TRBJ2-1, with D hard to call. This CDR3 comprises 18 residues. Germline V gene lookup returns CDR1 MDHEN and CDR2 SYDVKM. Trimming left V 3 bases short and J 4 bases short, with 22 bases between.

On this clonotype itself: A much more abundant neighbour one base away suggests this may be a read error. The chain employs TRBV7-8 and TRBJ2-7, with D maybe TRBD1 (5 bases). Per germline, CDR1 SGHVS and CDR2 FQNEAQ. This CDR3 is 12 amino acids long. CDR3 loop: CASSLQVGEQHF. The CDR3 nucleotides are TGTGCCAGCAGTTTACAGGTCGGTGAGCAGCACTTC. The full variable domain, in which reference TRBV7-8 and TRBJ2-7 provide the parts outside the CDR3, is GAGVSQSPRYKVAKRGQDVALRCDPISGHVSLFWYQQALGQGPEFLTYFQNEAQLDKSGLPSDRFFAERPEGSVSTLKIQRTQQEDSAVYLCASSLQVGEQHFGPGTRLTVT.

The genes are TRBV29-1 and TRBJ2-7; a possible D gene is TRBD2 (6 bases). Germline CDR1 reads SQVTM; CDR2 reads ANQGSEA. The CDR3 totals 13 residues. Deletions cut 6 bases from V and 2 bases from J, with 14 bases between. The chain's CDR3 is CSVYSGGTYEQYF. In DNA form, the CDR3 reads TGCAGCGTGTATTCCGGGGGAACCTACGAGCAGTACTTC.

This clonotype has a count of ten or more. The chain carries TRBV2 and TRBJ2-3; D gene uncertain. The ends were cut back, 6 bases at V and 4 bases at J, with 17 bases in the middle. The CDR3 sequence is 15 residues long. Germline CDR1 is SNHLY and CDR2 is FYNNEI. The CDR3, as DNA: TGTGCCAGCAGGTTGAGGCTCCGAGCCGCAGATACGCAGTATTTT. Protein: CASRLRLRAADTQYF.

This clonotype was seen many times. The chain joins TRBV20-1 to TRBJ1-2; D uncertain. From germline, CDR1 is DFQATT and CDR2 SNEGSKA (reference sequence). Trimming removed 0 bases at V and 0 bases at J, with 14 bases between. There are 16 residues in the CDR3. This CDR3 is CSARDRTGLANYGYTF. CDR3 nucleotides: TGCAGTGCTAGAGACCGTACTGGGCTAGCTAACTATGGCTACACCTTC.